This paragraph reports one T cell receptor beta chain. The data were taken from a study of T cell repertoires in ileal Crohn's disease. The wider study: Biopsies of inflamed ileum from the surgical specimen form M0 samples.

Described time point: inflamed ileum from the surgical specimen. Germline V CDR1 and CDR2: SEHNR, FQNEAQ (reference sequence). The CDR3 totals 13 residues. Trimming pared 7 bases from V and 6 bases from J, leaving 16 bases between. The data were produced by immunoSEQ multiplex PCR, yet TCRdb's version contains in-frame clones alone and is incomplete. Of about 11,000 clones listed, roughly 84% were seen once; the top ten hold over 7.5%. This rearrangement joins TRBV7-9 to TRBJ2-7; no clear D. The clonotype comes from an adult with Crohn's disease. Sequencing was done on a sample of ileal tissue. The DNA of the CDR3 is TGTGCCAGCACCCTTTCGGGCCCAACCGAGCAGTACTTC. Translation: CASTLSGPTEQYF.